This T cell receptor (beta chain) is from a study of cytomegalovirus exposure and HLA in healthy donors. Study findings and constraints: Cytomegalovirus status, reportedly, was diagnosed with high specificity and sensitivity by the classifier. Data from an earlier analysis indicated that most TCR beta V segments were productive either about 87% or about 30% of the time.

For this clone: Its matching antigen is unknown.

At collection, donors were nominally healthy, but unrecorded immune exposures were probable. The PCR used 60 Vbeta and 13 Jbeta primers. Repertoires were generated with immunoSEQ multiplex PCR, while TCRdb's copy carries only in-frame clones and drops some. Among 180,000 or so clones listed, 81% were seen once. Specimen: PBMCs. The source of this sequence is a woman aged 18 to 35 in good health and CMV-seropositive.

The CDR3 sequence: CAIRSRDRARRELFF. The CDR3 region has the DNA TGTGCCATCAGGTCCCGGGACAGGGCTCGTAGGGAGCTGTTTTTT. The chain carries TRBV10-3 and TRBJ2-2; 9 bases match TRBD1. Trimming took 6 bases from V and 9 from J; bases not matched to a gene: 11. Germline values: CDR1 ENHRY, CDR2 SYGVKD. The CDR3 extends over 15 amino acids.